The rows below give T cell receptor beta chains drawn from one sample of a study of blood T cell repertoires in COVID-19. Data came from immunoSEQ multiplex PCR; TCRdb stores just in-frame clones and leaves some out. This table holds roughly 230,000 clones, roughly 83% found once. Material: peripheral blood. The receptor set was obtained from a woman in her fifties or sixties with acute or convalescent COVID-19. Both conserved end residues are part of each CDR3. Fields, in order: J gene, V gene, CDR3 protein.

>TRBJ1-4|TRBV6-2/TRBV6-3
CASSPGTGAEKLFF
>TRBJ2-3|TRBV7-9
CASSPRRTGTDTQYF
>TRBJ2-1|TRBV7-9
CASSLAVSLAGVRYEQFF
>TRBJ1-1|TRBV7-2
CASSFNGDRGPAFF
>TRBJ1-3|TRBV30
CAWCSGQGRVGNTIYF
>TRBJ2-2|TRBV28
CASSFPRGVPGELFF
>TRBJ2-7|TRBV19
CASSIPGLTYEQYF
>TRBJ2-1|TRBV28
CATLTGVLYNEQFF
>TRBJ1-2|TRBV6-5
CASSTTGTNYGYTF
>TRBJ2-1|TRBV19
CASSTGQGGEQFF
>TRBJ2-1|TRBV6-1
CASSDGQGGSYNEQFF
>TRBJ2-2|TRBV10-3
CAITPGSGNTGELFF
>TRBJ2-1|TRBV28
CASSLSTGLGTGLNEQFF
>TRBJ1-2|TRBV19
CASSIIQGTNGYTF
>TRBJ1-2|TRBV18
CASSLGQGNYGYTF
>TRBJ2-5|TRBV2
CASSDLAGGSGETQYF
>TRBJ2-7|TRBV28
CASRGQGFYEQYF
>TRBJ1-2|TRBV10-1
CASSGRGDRGRPNYGYTF
>TRBJ2-7|TRBV18
CASSPPGQGSEQYF
>TRBJ1-6|TRBV19
CASSSGPRGSPLHF
>TRBJ2-1|TRBV2
CASSADSGGTSQFF
>TRBJ2-2|TRBV19
CASRTAKNTGELFF
>TRBJ1-4|TRBV3-1/TRBV3-2
CASSQPLTGGHEKLFF
>TRBJ2-7|TRBV4-3
CASSQGITGAREQYF
>TRBJ1-4|TRBV9
CASSATPGSSNEKLFF
>TRBJ2-5|TRBV18
CASSLEPGLGFQETQYF
>TRBJ1-1|TRBV7-9
CASRRDTEAFF
>TRBJ1-1|TRBV19
CASSISVWTEAFF
>TRBJ1-4|TRBV28
CASSFRRGNREKLFF
>TRBJ2-3|TRBV30
CAWNAGSTDTQYF
>TRBJ1-2|TRBV27
CASSGQPQGSGYTF
>TRBJ1-1|TRBV10-2
CASSSLPGTEAFF
>TRBJ2-1|TRBV5-4
CASSRRVPDSEQFF
>TRBJ1-1|TRBV19
CASSVRVDRDRAFF
>TRBJ2-3|TRBV7-8
CASRYRPGQGRGTDTQYF
>TRBJ2-3|TRBV18
CASSRDRSTDTQYF
>TRBJ1-1|TRBV19
CASTINRGNTEAFF
>TRBJ1-1|TRBV28
CASSPRDRGEAFF
>TRBJ2-2|TRBV2
CASSESVTGELFF
>TRBJ2-1|TRBV5-4
CASSPGGRRDEQFF
>TRBJ1-2|TRBV10-3
CAISSGQGPDGYTF